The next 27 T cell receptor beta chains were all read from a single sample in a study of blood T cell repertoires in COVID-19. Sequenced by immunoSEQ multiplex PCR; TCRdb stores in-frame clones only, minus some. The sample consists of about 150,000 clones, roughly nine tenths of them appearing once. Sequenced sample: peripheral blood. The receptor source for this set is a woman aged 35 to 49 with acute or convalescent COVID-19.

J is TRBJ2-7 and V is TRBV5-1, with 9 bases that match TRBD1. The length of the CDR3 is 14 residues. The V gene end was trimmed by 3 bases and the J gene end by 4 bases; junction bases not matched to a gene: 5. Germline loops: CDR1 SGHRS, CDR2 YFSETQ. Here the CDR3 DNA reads TGCGCCAGCAGCTCCGGGACAGGGAGGTACGAGCAGTACTTC. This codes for CASSSGTGRYEQYF. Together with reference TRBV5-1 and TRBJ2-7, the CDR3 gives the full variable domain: KAGVTQTPRYLIKTRGQQVTLSCSPISGHRSVSWYQQTPGQGLQFLFEYFSETQRNKGNFPGRFSGRQFSNSRSEMNVSTLELGDSALYLCASSSGTGRYEQYFGPGTRLTVT.

The CDR3, as DNA: TGTGCCAGTAGTATCCTGACTAGGAGTGAGACCCAGTACTTC. Translation: CASSILTRSETQYF. The J gene is TRBJ2-5, the V gene TRBV19; possible D gene TRBD2, 6 bases. The CDR3 has 14 residues. The V end lost 3 bases, the J end lost 5 bases, and 13 bases lay between the germline ends. CDR1 LNHDA and CDR2 SQIVND come from the germline V gene (reference sequence).

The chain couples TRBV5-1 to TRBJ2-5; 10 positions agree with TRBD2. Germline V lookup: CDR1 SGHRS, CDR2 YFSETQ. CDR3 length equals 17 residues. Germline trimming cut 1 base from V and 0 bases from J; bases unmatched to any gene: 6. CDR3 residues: CASSLITSGKYQETQYF. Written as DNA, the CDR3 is TGCGCCAGCAGCTTGATAACTAGCGGGAAGTACCAAGAGACCCAGTACTTC.

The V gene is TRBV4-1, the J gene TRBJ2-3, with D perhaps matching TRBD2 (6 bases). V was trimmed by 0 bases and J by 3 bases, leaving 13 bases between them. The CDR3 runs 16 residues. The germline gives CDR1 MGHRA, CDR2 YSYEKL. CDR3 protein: CASSQDMAGSTDTQYF. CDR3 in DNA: TGCGCCAGCAGCCAAGATATGGCCGGGAGTACAGATACGCAGTATTTT.

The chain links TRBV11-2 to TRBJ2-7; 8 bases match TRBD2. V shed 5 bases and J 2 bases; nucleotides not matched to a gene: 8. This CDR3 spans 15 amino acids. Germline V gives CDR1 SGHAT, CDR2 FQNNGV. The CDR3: CASSRPGTSAYEQYF. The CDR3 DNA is TGTGCCAGCAGCCGACCCGGGACTAGTGCCTACGAGCAGTACTTC.

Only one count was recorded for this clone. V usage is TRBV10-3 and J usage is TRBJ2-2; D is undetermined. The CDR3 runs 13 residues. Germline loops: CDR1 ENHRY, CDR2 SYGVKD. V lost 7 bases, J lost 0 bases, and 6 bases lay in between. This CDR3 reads CAINSANTGELFF. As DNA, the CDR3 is TGTGCCATCAATAGTGCGAACACCGGGGAGCTGTTTTTT.

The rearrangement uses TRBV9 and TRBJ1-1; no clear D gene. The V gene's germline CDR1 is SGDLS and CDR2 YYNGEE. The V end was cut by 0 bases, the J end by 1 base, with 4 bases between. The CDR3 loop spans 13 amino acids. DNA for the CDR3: TGTGCCAGCAGCGTAGACTCGAACACTGAAGCTTTCTTT. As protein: CASSVDSNTEAFF.

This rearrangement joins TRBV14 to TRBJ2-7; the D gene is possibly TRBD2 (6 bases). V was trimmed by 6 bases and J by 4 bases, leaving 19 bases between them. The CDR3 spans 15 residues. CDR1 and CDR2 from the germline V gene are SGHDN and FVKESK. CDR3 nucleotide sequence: TGTGCCAGCAGTCTATCCGGGACTTCTTTTTACGAGCAGTACTTC. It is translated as CASSLSGTSFYEQYF.

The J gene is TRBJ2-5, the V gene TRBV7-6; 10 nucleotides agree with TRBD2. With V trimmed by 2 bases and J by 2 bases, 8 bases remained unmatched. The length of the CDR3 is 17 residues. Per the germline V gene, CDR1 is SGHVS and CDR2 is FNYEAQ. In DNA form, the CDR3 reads TGTGCCAGCAGCTTAAATCCACGGACTAGCGGTCAAGAGACCCAGTACTTC. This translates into CASSLNPRTSGQETQYF.

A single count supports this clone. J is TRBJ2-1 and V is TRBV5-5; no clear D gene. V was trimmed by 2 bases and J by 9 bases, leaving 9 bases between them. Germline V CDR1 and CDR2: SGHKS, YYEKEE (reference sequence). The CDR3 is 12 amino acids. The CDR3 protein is CASSLEEFEQFF. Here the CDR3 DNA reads TGTGCCAGCAGCTTAGAGGAGTTTGAGCAGTTCTTC.

The CDR3 nucleotides read TGTGCCAGCAGTAAGCTTATAGTCTCTGAAGCTTTCTTT. Amino acids: CASSKLIVSEAFF. The chain couples TRBV12-3 or TRBV12-4 to TRBJ1-1, with D unresolved. The CDR3 extends over 13 amino acids. Trimming pared 5 bases from V and 6 bases from J, leaving 13 bases between.

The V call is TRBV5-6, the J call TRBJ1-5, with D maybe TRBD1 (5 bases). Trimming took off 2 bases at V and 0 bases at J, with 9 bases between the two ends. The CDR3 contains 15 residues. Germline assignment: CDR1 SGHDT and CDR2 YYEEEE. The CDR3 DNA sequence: TGTGCCAGCAGCTTCCGGGGGGGTAGCAATCAGCCCCAGCATTTT. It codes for CASSFRGGSNQPQHF. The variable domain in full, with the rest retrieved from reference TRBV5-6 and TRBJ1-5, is DAGVTQSPTHLIKTRGQQVTLRCSPKSGHDTVSWYQQALGQGPQFIFQYYEEEERQRGNFPDRFSGHQFPNYSSELNVNALLLGDSALYLCASSFRGGSNQPQHFGDGTRLSIL.

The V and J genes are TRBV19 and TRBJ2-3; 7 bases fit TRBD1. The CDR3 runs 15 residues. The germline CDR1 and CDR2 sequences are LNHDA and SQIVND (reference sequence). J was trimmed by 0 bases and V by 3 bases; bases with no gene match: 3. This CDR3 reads CASSMGTESTDTQYF. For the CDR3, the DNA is TGTGCCAGTAGTATGGGGACAGAAAGCACAGATACGCAGTATTTT.

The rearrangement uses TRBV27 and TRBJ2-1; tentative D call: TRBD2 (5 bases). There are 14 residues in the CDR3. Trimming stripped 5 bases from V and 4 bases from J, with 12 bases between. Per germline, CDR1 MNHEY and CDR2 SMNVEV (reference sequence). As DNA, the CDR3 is TGTGCCAGCAGTATCTCCGGGGAGTACAATGAGCAGTTCTTC. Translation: CASSISGEYNEQFF.

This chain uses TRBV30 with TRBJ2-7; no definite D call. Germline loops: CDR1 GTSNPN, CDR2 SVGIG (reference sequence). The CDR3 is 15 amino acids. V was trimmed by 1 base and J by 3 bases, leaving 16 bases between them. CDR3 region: CAWSDSVPISYEQYF. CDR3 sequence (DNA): TGTGCCTGGAGTGATTCAGTGCCCATCAGCTACGAGCAGTACTTC. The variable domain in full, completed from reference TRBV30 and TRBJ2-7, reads SQTIHQWPATLVQPVGSPLSLECTVEGTSNPNLYWYRQAAGRGLQLLFYSVGIGQISSEVPQNLSASRPQDRQFILSSKKLLLSDSGFYLCAWSDSVPISYEQYFGPGTRLTVT.

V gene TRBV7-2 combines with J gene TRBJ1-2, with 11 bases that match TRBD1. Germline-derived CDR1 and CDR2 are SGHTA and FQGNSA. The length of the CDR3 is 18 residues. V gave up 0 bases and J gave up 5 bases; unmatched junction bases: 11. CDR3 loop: CASSLAASLGQGAYGYTF. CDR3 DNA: TGTGCCAGCAGCTTAGCTGCTTCCTTAGGACAGGGGGCGTATGGCTACACCTTC.

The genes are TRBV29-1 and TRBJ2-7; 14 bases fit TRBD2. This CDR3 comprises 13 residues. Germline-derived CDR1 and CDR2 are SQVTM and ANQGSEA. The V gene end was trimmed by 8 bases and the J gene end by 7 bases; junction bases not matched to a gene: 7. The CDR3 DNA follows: TGCAGCTCGTTCGGGACTAGCGGGGGAGAGCAGTACTTC. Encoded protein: CSSFGTSGGEQYF.

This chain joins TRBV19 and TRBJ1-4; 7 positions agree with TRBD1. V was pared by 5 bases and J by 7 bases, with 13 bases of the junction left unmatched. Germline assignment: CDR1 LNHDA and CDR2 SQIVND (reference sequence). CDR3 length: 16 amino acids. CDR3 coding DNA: TGTGCCAGTAGTCCACAGGGGTTCGAGTTATTTGAAAAACTGTTTTTT. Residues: CASSPQGFELFEKLFF.

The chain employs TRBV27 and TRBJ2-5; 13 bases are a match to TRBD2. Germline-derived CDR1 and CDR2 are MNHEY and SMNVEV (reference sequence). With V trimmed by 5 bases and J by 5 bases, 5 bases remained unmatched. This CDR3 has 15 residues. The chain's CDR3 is CASSHRTSGSETQYF. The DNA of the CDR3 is TGTGCCAGCAGTCACCGGACTAGCGGGAGCGAGACCCAGTACTTC.

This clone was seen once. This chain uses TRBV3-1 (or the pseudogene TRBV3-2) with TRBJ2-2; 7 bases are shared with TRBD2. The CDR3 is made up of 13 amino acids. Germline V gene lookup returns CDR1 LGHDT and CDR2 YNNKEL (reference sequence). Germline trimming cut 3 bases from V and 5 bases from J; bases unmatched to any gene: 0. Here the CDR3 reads CASSQRGTGELFF. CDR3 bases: TGTGCCAGCAGCCAGCGGGGGACCGGGGAGCTGTTTTTT.

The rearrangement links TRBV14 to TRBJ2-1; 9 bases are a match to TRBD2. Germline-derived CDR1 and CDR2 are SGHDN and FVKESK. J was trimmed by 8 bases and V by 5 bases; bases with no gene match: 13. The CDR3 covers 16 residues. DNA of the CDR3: TGTGCCAGCAGCACCCGTCTCGCGGGGGGGCTCGATGAGCAGTTCTTC. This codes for CASSTRLAGGLDEQFF. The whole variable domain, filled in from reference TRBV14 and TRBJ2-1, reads EAGVTQFPSHSVIEKGQTVTLRCDPISGHDNLYWYRRVMGKEIKFLLHFVKESKQDESGMPNNRFLAERTGGTYSTLKVQPAELEDSGVYFCASSTRLAGGLDEQFFGPGTRLTVL.

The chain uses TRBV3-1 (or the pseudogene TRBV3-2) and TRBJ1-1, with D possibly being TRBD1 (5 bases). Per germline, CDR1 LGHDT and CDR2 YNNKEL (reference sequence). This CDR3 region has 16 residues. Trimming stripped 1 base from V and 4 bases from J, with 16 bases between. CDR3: CASSQVQRMQGTEAFF. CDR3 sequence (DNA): TGTGCCAGCAGCCAAGTCCAAAGGATGCAGGGCACTGAAGCTTTCTTT.

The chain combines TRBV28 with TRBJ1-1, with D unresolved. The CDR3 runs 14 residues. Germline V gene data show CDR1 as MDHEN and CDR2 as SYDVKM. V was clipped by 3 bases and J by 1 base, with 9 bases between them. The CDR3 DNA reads TGTGCCAGCAGTTTCTTGCACGGGAACACTGAAGCTTTCTTT. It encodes CASSFLHGNTEAFF.

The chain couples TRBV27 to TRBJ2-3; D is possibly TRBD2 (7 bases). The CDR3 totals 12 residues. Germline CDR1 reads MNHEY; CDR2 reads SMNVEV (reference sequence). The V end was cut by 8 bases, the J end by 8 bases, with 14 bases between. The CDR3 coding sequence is TGTGCCAGCGGGAGGGGGGTCGGTACGCAGTATTTT. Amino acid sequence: CASGRGVGTQYF.

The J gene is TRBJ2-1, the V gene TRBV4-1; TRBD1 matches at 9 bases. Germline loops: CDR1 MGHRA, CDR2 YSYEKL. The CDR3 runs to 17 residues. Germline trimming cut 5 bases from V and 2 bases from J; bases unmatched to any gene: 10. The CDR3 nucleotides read TGCGCCAGCAGCGAGGGACAGGGCACGACAGCCTACAATGAGCAGTTCTTC. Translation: CASSEGQGTTAYNEQFF.

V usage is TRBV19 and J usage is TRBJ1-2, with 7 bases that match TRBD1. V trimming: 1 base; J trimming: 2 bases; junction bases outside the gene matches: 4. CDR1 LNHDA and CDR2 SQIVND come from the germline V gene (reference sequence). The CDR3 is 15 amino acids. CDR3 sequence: CASSIALTGNYGYTF. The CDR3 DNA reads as TGTGCCAGTAGTATAGCCCTGACAGGGAACTATGGCTACACCTTC.

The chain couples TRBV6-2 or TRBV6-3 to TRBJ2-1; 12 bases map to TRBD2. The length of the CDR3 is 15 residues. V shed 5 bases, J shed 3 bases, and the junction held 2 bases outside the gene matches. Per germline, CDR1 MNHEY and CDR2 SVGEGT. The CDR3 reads CASSETSGSYNEQFF. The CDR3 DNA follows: TGTGCCAGCAGTGAGACTAGCGGGAGCTACAATGAGCAGTTCTTC.